The source of this T cell receptor beta chain is a study of T cells after yellow fever vaccination. Study-wide background: Libraries from low-cell-number fractions were prepared with the SMART-Seq v4 Ultra Low Input RNA kit.

Using its own MiXCR run on the 5' RACE reads, TCRdb lists one record per CDR3 protein. The repertoire holds approximately 150,000 distinct CDR3 sequences, with approximately 6% as singletons. Notes on the study in general: Weaker in magnitude, the secondary response showed a faster peak on day 5 versus 15. Re-detected after boosting: most primary clones, almost 98% of CD4 and less than 90% of CD8. Across the CD4 and CD8 compartments, a small share of clonotypes was present in both.

In this sample, this clonotype turned up many times. Its antigen is currently unknown. The V end was cut by 0 bases, the J end by 8 bases, with 14 bases between. The germline gives CDR1 DFQATT, CDR2 SNEGSKA (reference sequence). This CDR3 comprises 14 residues. This material consisted of CD4+ T cells sorted from PBMCs, taken on the day of the first yellow fever vaccination. This chain links TRBV20-1 with TRBJ2-1, with no clear D. The sequence was collected from a man between 18 and 29 years old who received the YFV17D yellow fever vaccine. The CDR3 sequence is CSARDQGRLDEQFF. CDR3 DNA sequence: TGCAGTGCTAGAGATCAAGGCCGGCTCGATGAGCAGTTCTTC.